The T cell receptor (beta chain) described here comes from a study of blood T cell repertoires in COVID-19. At the level of the study: Acute-phase and convalescent COVID-19 samples originated in the United States, Italy and Spain. T cells, B-cell-depleted T cells, or PBMCs provided the cDNA or gDNA that served as material.

The assay was immunoSEQ multiplex PCR, and TCRdb's table has in-frame clones only and misses some. Of around 99,000 clones in the sample, approximately 90% are singletons; the top ten hold 5% to 6.5%. CDR1 SGHVS and CDR2 FNYEAQ come from the germline V gene. The CDR3 extends over 20 amino acids. The junction had 17 bases not matched to a gene; V was cut back by 0 bases and J by 4 bases. The chain couples TRBV7-6 to TRBJ2-2; 7 bases map to TRBD1. The origin of this receptor is a middle-aged man with acute or convalescent COVID-19. Sequencing was carried out using peripheral blood. CDR3 coding DNA: TGTGCCAGCAGCTTAGCCGGGACAGTAGACTTGATAGGTTTCACCGGGGAGCTGTTTTTT. It specifies CASSLAGTVDLIGFTGELFF.